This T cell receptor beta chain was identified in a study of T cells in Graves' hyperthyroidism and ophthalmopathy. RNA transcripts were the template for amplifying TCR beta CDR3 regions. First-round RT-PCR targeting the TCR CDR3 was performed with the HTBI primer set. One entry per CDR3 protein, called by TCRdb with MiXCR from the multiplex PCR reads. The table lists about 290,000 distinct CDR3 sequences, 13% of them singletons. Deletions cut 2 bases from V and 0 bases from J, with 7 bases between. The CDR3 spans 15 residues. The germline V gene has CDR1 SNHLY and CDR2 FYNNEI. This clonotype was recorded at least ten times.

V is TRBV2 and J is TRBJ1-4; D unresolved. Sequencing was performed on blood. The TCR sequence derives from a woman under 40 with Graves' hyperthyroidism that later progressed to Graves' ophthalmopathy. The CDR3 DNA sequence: TGTGCCAGCAGTGAACAGTCAGCAACTAATGAAAAACTGTTTTTT. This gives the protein CASSEQSATNEKLFF.